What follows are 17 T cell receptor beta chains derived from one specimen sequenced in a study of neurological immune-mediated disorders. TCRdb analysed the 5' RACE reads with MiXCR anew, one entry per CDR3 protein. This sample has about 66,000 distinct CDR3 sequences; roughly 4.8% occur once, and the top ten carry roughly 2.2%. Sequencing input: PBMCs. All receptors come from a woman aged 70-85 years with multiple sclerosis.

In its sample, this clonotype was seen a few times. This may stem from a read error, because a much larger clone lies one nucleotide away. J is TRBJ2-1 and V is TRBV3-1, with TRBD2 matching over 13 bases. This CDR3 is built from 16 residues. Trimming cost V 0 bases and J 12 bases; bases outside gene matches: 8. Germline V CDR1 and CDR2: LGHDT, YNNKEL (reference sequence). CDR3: CASSQERTSGRIVQFF. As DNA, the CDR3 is TGTGCCAGCAGCCAAGAGAGGACTAGCGGGAGAATAGTGCAGTTCTTC.

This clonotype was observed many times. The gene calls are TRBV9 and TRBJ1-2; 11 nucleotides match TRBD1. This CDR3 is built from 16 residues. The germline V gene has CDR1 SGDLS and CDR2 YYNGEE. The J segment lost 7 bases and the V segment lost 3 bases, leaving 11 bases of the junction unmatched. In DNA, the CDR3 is TGTGCCAGCAGCGCTGTCCCGGGACAGGGGGTGGGTGGCTACACCTTC. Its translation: CASSAVPGQGVGGYTF.

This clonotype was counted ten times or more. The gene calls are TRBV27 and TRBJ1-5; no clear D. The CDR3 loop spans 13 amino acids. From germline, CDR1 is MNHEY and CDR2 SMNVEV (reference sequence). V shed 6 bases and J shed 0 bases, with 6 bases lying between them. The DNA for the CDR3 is TGTGCCAGCAGGGTACATAGCAATCAGCCCCAGCATTTT. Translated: CASRVHSNQPQHF.

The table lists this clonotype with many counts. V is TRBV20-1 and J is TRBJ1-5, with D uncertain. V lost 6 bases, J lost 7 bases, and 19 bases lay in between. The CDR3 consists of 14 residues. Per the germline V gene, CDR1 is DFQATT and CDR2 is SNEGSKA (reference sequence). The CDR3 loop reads CSAQSSQNVQPQHF. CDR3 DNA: TGCAGTGCCCAGAGTTCCCAAAACGTACAGCCCCAGCATTTT.

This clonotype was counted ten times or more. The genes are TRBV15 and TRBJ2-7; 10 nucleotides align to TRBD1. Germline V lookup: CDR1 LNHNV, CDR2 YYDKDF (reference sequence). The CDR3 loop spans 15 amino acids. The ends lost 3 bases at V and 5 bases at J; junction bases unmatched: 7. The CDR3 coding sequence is TGTGCCACCAGCAGTTGGGGACAGGGGATGGACGAGCAGTACTTC. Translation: CATSSWGQGMDEQYF. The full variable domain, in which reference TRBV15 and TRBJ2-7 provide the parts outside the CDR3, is DAMVIQNPRYQVTQFGKPVTLSCSQTLNHNVMYWYQQKSSQAPKLLFHYYDKDFNNEADTPDNFQSRRPNTSFCFLDIRSPGLGDTAMYLCATSSWGQGMDEQYFGPGTRLTVT.

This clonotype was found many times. This CDR3 reads CASSLEVAAPYEQYF. CDR3 sequence (DNA): TGTGCCAGCAGCTTAGAGGTAGCGGCCCCCTACGAGCAGTACTTC. The gene calls are TRBV7-2 and TRBJ2-7, with D possibly TRBD2 on 6 matching bases. Per germline, CDR1 SGHTA and CDR2 FQGNSA. CDR3 size: 15 residues. The germline V and J ends were trimmed by 1 base and 2 bases, with 12 bases remaining between them.

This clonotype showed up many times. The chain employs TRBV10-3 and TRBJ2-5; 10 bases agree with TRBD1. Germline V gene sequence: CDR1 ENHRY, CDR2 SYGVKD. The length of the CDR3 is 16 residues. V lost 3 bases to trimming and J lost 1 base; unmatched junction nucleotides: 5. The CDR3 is CAISEGGQGFQETQYF. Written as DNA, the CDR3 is TGTGCCATCAGTGAAGGGGGACAGGGGTTCCAAGAGACCCAGTACTTC.

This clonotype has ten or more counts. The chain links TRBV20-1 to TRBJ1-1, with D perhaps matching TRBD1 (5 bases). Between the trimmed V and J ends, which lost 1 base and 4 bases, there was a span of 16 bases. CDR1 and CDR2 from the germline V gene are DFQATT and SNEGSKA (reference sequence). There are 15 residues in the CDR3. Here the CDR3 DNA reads TGCAGTGCTAGAGTTGGGCAGGGACTTGCCACTGAAGCTTTCTTT. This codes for CSARVGQGLATEAFF.

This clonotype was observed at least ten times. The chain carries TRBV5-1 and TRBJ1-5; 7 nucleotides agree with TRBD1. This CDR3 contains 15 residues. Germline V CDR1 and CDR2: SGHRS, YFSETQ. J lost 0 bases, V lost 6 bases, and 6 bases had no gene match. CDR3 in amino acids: CASKTGPSSNQPQHF. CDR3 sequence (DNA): TGCGCCAGCAAGACAGGGCCGAGTAGCAATCAGCCCCAGCATTTT. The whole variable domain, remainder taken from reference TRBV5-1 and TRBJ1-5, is KAGVTQTPRYLIKTRGQQVTLSCSPISGHRSVSWYQQTPGQGLQFLFEYFSETQRNKGNFPGRFSGRQFSNSRSEMNVSTLELGDSALYLCASKTGPSSNQPQHFGDGTRLSIL.

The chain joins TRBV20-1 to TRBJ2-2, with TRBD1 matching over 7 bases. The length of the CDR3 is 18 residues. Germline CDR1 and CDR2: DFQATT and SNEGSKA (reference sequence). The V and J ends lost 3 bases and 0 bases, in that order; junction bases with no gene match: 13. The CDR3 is CSARDVQQGNSNTGELFF. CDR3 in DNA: TGCAGTGCTAGGGACGTGCAACAGGGGAACTCGAACACCGGGGAGCTGTTTTTT.

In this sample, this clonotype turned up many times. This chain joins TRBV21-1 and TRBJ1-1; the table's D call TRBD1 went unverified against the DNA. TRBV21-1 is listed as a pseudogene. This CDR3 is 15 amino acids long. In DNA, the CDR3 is TGTGCCAGCAGCAAAGAGGAGGGACATGGCACTGAAGCTTTCTTT. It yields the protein CASSKEEGHGTEAFF.

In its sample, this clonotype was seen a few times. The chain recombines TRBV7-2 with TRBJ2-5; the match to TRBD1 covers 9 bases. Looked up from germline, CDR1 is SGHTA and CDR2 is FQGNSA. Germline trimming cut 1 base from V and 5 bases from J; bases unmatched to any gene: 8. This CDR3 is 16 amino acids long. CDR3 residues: CASSLEDGTGPETQYF. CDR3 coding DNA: TGTGCCAGCAGCTTAGAGGACGGGACAGGGCCCGAGACCCAGTACTTC.

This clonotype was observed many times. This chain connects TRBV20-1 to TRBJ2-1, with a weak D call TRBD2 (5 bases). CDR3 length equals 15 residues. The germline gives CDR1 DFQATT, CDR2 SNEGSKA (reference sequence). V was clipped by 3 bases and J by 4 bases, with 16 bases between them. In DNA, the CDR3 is TGCAGTGCTAGGCCGGACTGGAACGCATACAATGAGCAGTTCTTC. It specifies CSARPDWNAYNEQFF.

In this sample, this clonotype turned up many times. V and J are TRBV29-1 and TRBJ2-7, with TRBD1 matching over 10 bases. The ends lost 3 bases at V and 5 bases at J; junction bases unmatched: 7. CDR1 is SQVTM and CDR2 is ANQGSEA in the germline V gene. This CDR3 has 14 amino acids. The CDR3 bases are TGCAGCGTTGAGGACCGGGACAGGGGTCACGAGCAGTACTTC. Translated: CSVEDRDRGHEQYF.

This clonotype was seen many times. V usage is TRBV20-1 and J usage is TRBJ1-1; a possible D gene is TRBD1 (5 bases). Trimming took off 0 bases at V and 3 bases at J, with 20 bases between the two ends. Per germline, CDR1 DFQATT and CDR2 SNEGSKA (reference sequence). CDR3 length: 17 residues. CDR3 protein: CSAREGGKSASDTEAFF. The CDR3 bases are TGCAGTGCTAGAGAGGGGGGGAAGAGTGCTTCCGACACTGAAGCTTTCTTT.

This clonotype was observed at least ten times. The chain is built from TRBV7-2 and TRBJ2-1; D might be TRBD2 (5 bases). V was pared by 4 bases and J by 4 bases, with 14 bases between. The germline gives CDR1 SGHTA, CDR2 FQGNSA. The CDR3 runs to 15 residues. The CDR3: CASSSAVGRYNEQFF. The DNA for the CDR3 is TGTGCCAGCAGCTCAGCGGTAGGAAGGTACAATGAGCAGTTCTTC.

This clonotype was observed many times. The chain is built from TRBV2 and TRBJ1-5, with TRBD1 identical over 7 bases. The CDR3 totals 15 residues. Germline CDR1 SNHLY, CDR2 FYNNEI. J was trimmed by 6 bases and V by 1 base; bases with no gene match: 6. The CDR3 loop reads CASSEETGKFQPQHF. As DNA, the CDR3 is TGTGCCAGCAGTGAAGAGACAGGGAAATTTCAGCCCCAGCATTTT.